These 10 T cell receptor beta chains originate from one sample sequenced in a study of blood T cell repertoires in COVID-19. Here immunoSEQ multiplex PCR was the method, and the copy in TCRdb shows in-frame clones only, minus some. This table has more than 100,000 clones, around 91% appearing once. Sequenced material: peripheral blood. The source is a woman in her sixties with COVID-19, enrolled during active disease.

This clone has a single count. The chain employs TRBV3-1 (or the pseudogene TRBV3-2) and TRBJ2-3; D might be TRBD2 (5 bases). The CDR3 is 16 residues long. In germline, CDR1 is LGHDT, CDR2 YNNKEL (reference sequence). The ends were cut back, 4 bases at V and 5 bases at J, with 19 bases in the middle. This CDR3 reads CASSRMPAGVGDTQYF. The CDR3 DNA follows: TGTGCCAGCAGCCGCATGCCGGCGGGTGTGGGAGATACGCAGTATTTT.

The chain couples TRBV15 to TRBJ1-1; the match to TRBD1 covers 10 bases. The V and J ends lost 2 bases and 1 base, in that order; junction bases with no gene match: 4. The CDR3 length is 16 residues. In germline, CDR1 is LNHNV, CDR2 YYDKDF (reference sequence). The CDR3 spells CATSRRQGAGNTEAFF. CDR3 nucleotide sequence: TGTGCCACCAGCAGACGACAGGGGGCAGGGAACACTGAAGCTTTCTTT.

This chain uses TRBV5-1 with TRBJ2-5, with D perhaps matching TRBD1 (6 bases). CDR1 and CDR2 from the germline V gene are SGHRS and YFSETQ. The CDR3 runs 15 residues. Trimming pared 2 bases from V and 3 bases from J, leaving 14 bases between. The CDR3 DNA reads TGCGCCAGCAGCTTTTCCAGGGGAGCGGAAGAGACCCAGTACTTC. Encoded protein: CASSFSRGAEETQYF.

The rearrangement uses TRBV3-1 (or the pseudogene TRBV3-2) and TRBJ1-1; 8 bases are shared with TRBD1. Per germline, CDR1 LGHDT and CDR2 YNNKEL (reference sequence). Trimming at V came to 10 bases and at J to 0 bases, leaving 13 bases not matched to a gene. The CDR3 extends over 16 amino acids. This CDR3 reads CATSTGQVVMNTEAFF. CDR3 sequence (DNA): TGTGCCACGAGCACGGGACAGGTGGTCATGAACACTGAAGCTTTCTTT.

This chain connects TRBV5-1 to TRBJ1-6, with D perhaps TRBD1 (6 bases). CDR3 length: 15 amino acids. Trimming stripped 0 bases from V and 9 bases from J, with 13 bases between. Germline V lookup: CDR1 SGHRS, CDR2 YFSETQ. The CDR3 sequence is CASSLDVTGGSPLHF. CDR3 coding DNA: TGCGCCAGCAGCTTGGATGTGACAGGTGGTTCACCCCTCCACTTT.

This clone was observed a handful of times. J is TRBJ1-1 and V is TRBV6-6; D may be TRBD1 (6 bases). The germline V gene encodes CDR1 MNHNY and CDR2 SVGAGI (reference sequence). V dropped 4 bases and J dropped 4 bases, with 10 bases sitting between them. CDR3 length: 13 residues. The CDR3 loop reads CASSSIGGTEAFF. CDR3 bases: TGTGCCAGCAGTTCGATAGGGGGCACTGAAGCTTTCTTT.

The chain is built from TRBV27 and TRBJ1-2, with D maybe TRBD1 (6 bases). Trimming stripped 6 bases from V and 2 bases from J, with 13 bases between. The CDR3 covers 14 residues. In germline, CDR1 is MNHEY, CDR2 SMNVEV (reference sequence). This chain's CDR3 is CASRPSGENYGYTF. CDR3 DNA sequence: TGTGCCAGCAGACCATCAGGGGAAAACTATGGCTACACCTTC.

A single count supports this clone. The chain recombines TRBV7-3 with TRBJ2-1; 9 bases agree with TRBD2. This CDR3 comprises 15 residues. The germline V gene has CDR1 SGHTA and CDR2 FQGTGA. J lost 3 bases, V lost 3 bases, and 3 bases had no gene match. In DNA form, the CDR3 reads TGTGCCAGCAGCTTCTCAGCGGGGGGCTACAATGAGCAGTTCTTC. It yields the protein CASSFSAGGYNEQFF.

The chain recombines TRBV4-2 with TRBJ2-2, with 11 bases lining up with TRBD1. The V gene's germline CDR1 is LGHNA and CDR2 YNFKEQ. The CDR3 consists of 18 residues. The V gene end was trimmed by 2 bases and the J gene end by 6 bases; junction bases not matched to a gene: 11. As DNA, the CDR3 is TGTGCCAGCAGCCAAAACCTTCTGGGACAGGGGGTCTCCGGGGAGCTGTTTTTT. It is translated as CASSQNLLGQGVSGELFF.

The genes are TRBV10-3 and TRBJ1-3, with unresolved D. The germline V gene encodes CDR1 ENHRY and CDR2 SYGVKD. The CDR3 totals 15 residues. Deletions cut 2 bases from V and 0 bases from J, with 8 bases between. The CDR3 reads CAISEEILSGNTIYF. The CDR3 DNA reads TGTGCCATCAGTGAGGAGATCCTCTCTGGAAACACCATATATTTT.